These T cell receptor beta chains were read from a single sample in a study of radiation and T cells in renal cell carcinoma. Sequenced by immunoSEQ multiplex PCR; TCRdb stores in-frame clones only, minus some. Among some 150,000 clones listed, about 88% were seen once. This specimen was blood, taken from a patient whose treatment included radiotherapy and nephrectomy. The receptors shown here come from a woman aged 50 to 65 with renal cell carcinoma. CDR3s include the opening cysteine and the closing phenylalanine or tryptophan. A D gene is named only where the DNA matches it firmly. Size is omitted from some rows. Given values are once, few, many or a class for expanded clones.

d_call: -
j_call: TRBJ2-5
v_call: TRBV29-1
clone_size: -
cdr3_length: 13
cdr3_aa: CSVGDRAGETQYF
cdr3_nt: TGCAGCGTTGGAGATAGGGCTGGCGAGACCCAGTACTTC

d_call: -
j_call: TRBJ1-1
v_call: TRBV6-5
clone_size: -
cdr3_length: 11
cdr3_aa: CASSLHTEAFF
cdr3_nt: TGTGCCAGCAGTCTCCACACTGAAGCTTTCTTT

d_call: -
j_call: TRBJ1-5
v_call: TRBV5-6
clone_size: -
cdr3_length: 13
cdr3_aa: CASSPAEGRPQHF
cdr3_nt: TGTGCCAGCAGCCCGGCGGAGGGACGGCCCCAGCATTTT

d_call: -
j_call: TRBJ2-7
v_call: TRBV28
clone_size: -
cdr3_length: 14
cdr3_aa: CASSPIGRTYEQYF
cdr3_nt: TGTGCCAGCAGTCCTATAGGCAGAACCTACGAGCAGTACTTC

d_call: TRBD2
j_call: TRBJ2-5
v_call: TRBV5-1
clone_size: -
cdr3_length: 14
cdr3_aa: CASHSGGGQETQYF
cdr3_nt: TGCGCCAGCCACTCGGGGGGAGGGCAAGAGACCCAGTACTTC

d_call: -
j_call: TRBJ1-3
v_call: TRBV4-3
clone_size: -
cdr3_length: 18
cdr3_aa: CASSQDSGRARFRNTIYF
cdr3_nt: TGCGCCAGCAGCCAAGATAGTGGCAGGGCGCGTTTTCGGAACACCATATATTTT

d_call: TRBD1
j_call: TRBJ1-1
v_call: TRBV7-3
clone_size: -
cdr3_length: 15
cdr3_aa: CASSPRSGGSAEAFF
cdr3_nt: TGTGCCAGCAGCCCAAGATCAGGGGGATCTGCTGAAGCTTTCTTT

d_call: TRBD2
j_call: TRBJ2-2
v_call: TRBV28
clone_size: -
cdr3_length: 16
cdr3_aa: CASSLNLAANTGELFF
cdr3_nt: TGTGCCAGCAGTTTAAACCTAGCGGCCAACACCGGGGAGCTGTTTTTT

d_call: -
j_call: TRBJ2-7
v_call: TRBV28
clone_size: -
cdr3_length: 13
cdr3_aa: CASRRPNSYEQYF
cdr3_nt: TGTGCCAGCCGGCGACCCAACTCCTACGAGCAGTACTTC

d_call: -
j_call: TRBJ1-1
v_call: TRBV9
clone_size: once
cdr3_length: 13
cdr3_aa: CASSVVQGTEAFF
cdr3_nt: TGTGCCAGCAGCGTAGTACAAGGGACTGAAGCTTTCTTT

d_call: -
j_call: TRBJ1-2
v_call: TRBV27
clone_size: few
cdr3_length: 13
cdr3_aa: CASRPDSRYGYTF
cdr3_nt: TGTGCCAGCAGACCGGACAGTCGCTATGGCTACACCTTC

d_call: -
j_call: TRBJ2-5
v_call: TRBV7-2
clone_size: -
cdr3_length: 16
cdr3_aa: CASSIHPVAGQETQYF
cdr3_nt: TGTGCCAGCAGCATACACCCGGTGGCAGGCCAAGAGACCCAGTACTTC

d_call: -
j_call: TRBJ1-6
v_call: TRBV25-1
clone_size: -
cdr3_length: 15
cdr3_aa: CASSEYLGTDSPLHF
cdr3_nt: TGTGCCAGCAGTGAATATTTAGGCACCGATTCACCCCTCCACTTT

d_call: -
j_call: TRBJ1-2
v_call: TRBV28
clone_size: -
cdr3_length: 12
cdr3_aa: CASSSLLHGYTF
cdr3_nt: TGTGCCAGCAGTTCTTTATTACATGGCTACACCTTC

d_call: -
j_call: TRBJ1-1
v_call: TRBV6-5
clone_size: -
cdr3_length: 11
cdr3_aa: CASGKNTEAFF
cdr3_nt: TGTGCCAGCGGGAAGAACACTGAAGCTTTCTTT

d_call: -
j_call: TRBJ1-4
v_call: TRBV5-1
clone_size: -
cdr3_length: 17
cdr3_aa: CASSARGEMGTNEKLFF
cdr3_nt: TGCGCCAGCAGCGCCCGGGGCGAGATGGGAACTAATGAAAAACTGTTTTTT

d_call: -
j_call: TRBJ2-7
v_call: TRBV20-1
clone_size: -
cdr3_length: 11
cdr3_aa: CSAHPGDEQYF
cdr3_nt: TGCAGTGCTCACCCAGGGGACGAGCAGTACTTC

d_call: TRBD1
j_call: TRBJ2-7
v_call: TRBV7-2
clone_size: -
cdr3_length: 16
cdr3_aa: CASSFRTGGTQNEQYF
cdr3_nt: TGTGCCAGCAGCTTTAGGACAGGGGGAACCCAAAACGAGCAGTACTTC

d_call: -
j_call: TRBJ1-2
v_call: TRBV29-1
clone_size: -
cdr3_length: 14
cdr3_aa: CSVGDEAIGYGYTF
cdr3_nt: TGCAGCGTTGGGGATGAAGCCATCGGCTATGGCTACACCTTC

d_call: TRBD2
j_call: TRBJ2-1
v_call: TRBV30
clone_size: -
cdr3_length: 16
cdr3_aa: CAWRTRTSGGYNEQFF
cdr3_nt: TGTGCCTGGAGGACCCGAACTAGCGGGGGCTACAATGAGCAGTTCTTC

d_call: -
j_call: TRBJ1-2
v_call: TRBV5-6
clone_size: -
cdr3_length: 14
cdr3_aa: CASSLGELLYGYTF
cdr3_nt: TGTGCCAGCAGCTTGGGTGAGCTATTATATGGCTACACCTTC

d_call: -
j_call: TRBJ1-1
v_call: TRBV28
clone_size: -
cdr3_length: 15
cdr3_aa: CASTNGGASFTEAFF
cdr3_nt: TGTGCCAGCACCAACGGCGGGGCTTCTTTCACTGAAGCTTTCTTT